The 5 T cell receptor beta chains in this list originate from one sample, sequenced in a study of identical twins. Each CDR3 protein gets one entry after TCRdb re-called the 5' RACE reads with MiXCR. The sample lists 250,000 or so distinct CDR3 sequences, approximately 8.6% occurring once. The same sample was also studied in work on yellow fever vaccine responses in identical twins.

The sequenced sample was CD8+ T cells sorted from blood. Receptors originate from a woman aged 18-35 years in good health.

The gene calls are TRBV29-1 and TRBJ2-7; D uncertain. V gave up 4 bases and J gave up 1 base, with 8 bases separating them. CDR1 is SQVTM and CDR2 is ANQGSEA in the germline V gene. The CDR3 is made up of 12 amino acids. CDR3 in amino acids: CSVVDGSYEQYF. The CDR3 DNA sequence: TGCAGCGTTGTCGACGGTTCCTACGAGCAGTACTTC.

Only a few counts were recorded for this clonotype. The chain links TRBV13 to TRBJ2-1; D is unresolved. Trimming stripped 4 bases from V and 4 bases from J, with 14 bases between. Germline assignment: CDR1 PRHDT and CDR2 FYEKMQ (reference sequence). This CDR3 contains 15 residues. CDR3 amino acids: CASSSPARSYNEQFF. The DNA for the CDR3 is TGTGCCAGCAGCTCGCCAGCCCGTTCTTACAATGAGCAGTTCTTC.

This clonotype was counted once. The chain combines TRBV27 with TRBJ2-3; possibly TRBD2 for D (7 bases). V gave up 0 bases and J gave up 0 bases, with 22 bases separating them. This CDR3 region has 20 residues. Germline V gene sequence: CDR1 MNHEY, CDR2 SMNVEV (reference sequence). CDR3 DNA sequence: TGTGCCAGCAGTTTATCGTTGGAAGGGGGGGGAACCATTAGCACAGATACGCAGTATTTT. It codes for CASSLSLEGGGTISTDTQYF.

This clonotype was found many times. The chain links TRBV3-1 to TRBJ2-1; D is uncertain. Trimming took off 0 bases at V and 6 bases at J, with 6 bases between the two ends. The CDR3 is made up of 13 amino acids. Germline CDR1 LGHDT, CDR2 YNNKEL (reference sequence). The CDR3 is CASSQDYSNEQFF. The CDR3 DNA follows: TGTGCCAGCAGCCAAGATTACAGCAATGAGCAGTTCTTC.

Worth noting for this clonotype: The junction departs from germline at one end; a sequencing error may be responsible. V is TRBV4-3 and J is TRBJ2-1; 7 positions agree with TRBD2. Germline CDR1 reads LGHNA; CDR2 reads YSLEER. The CDR3 is 17 amino acids. The CDR3, as DNA: TGCACCAGCAGCCAAGATTTTGGGGGGGGCTCCTACAATGAGCAGTTCTTC. Translated: CTSSQDFGGGSYNEQFF.